The clone carrying this TCR beta chain was counted once. The antigen is not known. This sample stems from a study of metastatic and nonmetastatic thyroid tumors. At the level of the study: Across blood and tumor or nodule tissue, repertoires from malignant and benign thyroid patients were compared with one another.

Germline V gene sequence: CDR1 LGHNA, CDR2 YNFKEQ. This CDR3 contains 20 residues. Germline trimming cut 4 bases from V and 2 bases from J; bases unmatched to any gene: 19. Original analysis: Differences in CDR3 between clinicopathological groups were drawn on to build a classifier intended to discriminate distant-metastatic papillary thyroid cancer patients. TCRdb re-processed the PCR reads through MiXCR. TCRdb's processing, not the authors' own work, is the source of the V and J calls. The sample lists about 53,000 clones, roughly 22% occurring once. Each patient went into thyroid surgery without having received any treatment. General study points: Compared with benign nodules, malignant thyroid tumors were reported to have significantly higher TCR beta diversity in both blood and tumor.

The V gene is TRBV4-2, the J gene TRBJ2-7, with 11 nucleotides matching TRBD2. This TCR was recovered from a female donor with papillary thyroid cancer or a benign thyroid nodule (not recorded which). Some clones in this sample may be carry-over from other donors' samples. The sample taken for sequencing was blood. DNA of the CDR3: TGTGCCAGCAGCCCTGGACTGGGGAAGACTAGCGGGAAAAATCCCTACGAGCAGTACTTC. Encoded protein: CASSPGLGKTSGKNPYEQYF.